The sequence of this T cell receptor beta chain was determined in a study of blood T cell repertoires in COVID-19. Overall study: Both acute and convalescent COVID-19 samples were obtained from the United States, Italy and Spain. Sample material is recorded as cDNA or gDNA derived from T cells, B-cell-depleted T cells, or PBMCs.

Seattle patients were enrolled during active infection and followed longitudinally. Original methodology: Counts of nucleated cells, estimated from reference gene primer amplification, were obtained. This table comes from immunoSEQ multiplex PCR, and its TCRdb copy is limited to in-frame clones, with some not included. The DNA was the basis for D and trimming; V, J and clone size are from that table. The profile shows fewer than 200,000 clones, less than 85% of them singletons. V lost 6 bases to trimming and J lost 3 bases; unmatched junction nucleotides: 7. The CDR3 runs to 16 residues. In germline, CDR1 is LGHDT, CDR2 YNNKEL (reference sequence).

The sequence was collected from an older woman with COVID-19, enrolled during active disease. V gene TRBV3-1 (or the pseudogene TRBV3-2) combines with J gene TRBJ2-1, with 11 positions matching TRBD2. The material sequenced was peripheral blood. The CDR3 sequence is CASSLGTSGFYNEQFF. The DNA for the CDR3 is TGTGCCAGCAGTTTAGGGACTAGCGGTTTCTACAATGAGCAGTTCTTC.